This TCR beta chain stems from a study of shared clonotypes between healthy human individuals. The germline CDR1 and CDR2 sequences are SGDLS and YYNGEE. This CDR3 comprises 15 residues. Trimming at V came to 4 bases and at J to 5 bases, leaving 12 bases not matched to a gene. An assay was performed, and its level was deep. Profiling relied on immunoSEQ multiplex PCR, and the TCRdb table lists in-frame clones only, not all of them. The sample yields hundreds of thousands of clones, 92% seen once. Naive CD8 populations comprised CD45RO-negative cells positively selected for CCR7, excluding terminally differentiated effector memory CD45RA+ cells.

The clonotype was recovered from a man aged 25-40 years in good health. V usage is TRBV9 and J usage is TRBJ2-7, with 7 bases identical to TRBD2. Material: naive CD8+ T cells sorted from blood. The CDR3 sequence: CASSPYGGGPNEQYF. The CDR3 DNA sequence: TGTGCCAGCAGCCCCTACGGGGGAGGGCCAAACGAGCAGTACTTC.